Included here is one T cell receptor (beta chain) sequence, with context. Time point given: before preoperative PTX-NDP chemotherapy. Before surgery, patients were given preoperative paclitaxel-nedaplatin chemotherapy. The germline V and J ends were trimmed by 8 bases and 7 bases, with 19 bases remaining between them. This CDR3 spans 14 amino acids. Germline loops: CDR1 MNHNS, CDR2 SASEGT. This record belongs to a study of esophageal squamous cell carcinoma under preoperative chemotherapy. Turning to the study itself: Samples included peripheral blood T cells as well as tumor-infiltrating lymphocytes.

TCRdb itself ran the PCR reads through MiXCR, one entry per CDR3 protein. The top ten clones hold 45% to 55% of a sample with over 13,000 distinct CDR3 sequences, over 55% of them seen once. This sample was taken from a patient given preoperative chemotherapy. V gene TRBV6-1 combines with J gene TRBJ2-3; D could derive from TRBD1 or TRBD2 (6 bases each). The sequence was collected from a human donor with esophageal squamous cell carcinoma. The donor label of this sample is uncertain. The CDR3 region has the DNA TGTGCCAGCGCGGGGAGGACAGCCAGAAATACGCAGTATTTT. Translation gives CASAGRTARNTQYF.